A selection of T cell receptor beta chains follows, all from one sample in a study of blood T cells in healthy people across ages. Each CDR3 protein is one row after TCRdb ran MiXCR on the 5' RACE reads. The sample lists 1.2 million to 1.5 million distinct CDR3 sequences; approximately 40% were seen once. Material: blood. Receptor source: a woman younger than 35 in good health. Each CDR3 is given with its conserved first and last residue. Each record gives: clone size, D gene, J gene, V gene, CDR3 protein, CDR3 DNA. D genes are given only for firm matches. Clone size, where shown, is once, few, many, or a class for clones that have expanded.

clone_size: -; d_call: -; j_call: TRBJ1-2; v_call: TRBV20-1; cdr3_aa: CSAEPIDGVYGYTF; cdr3_nt: TGCAGTGCCGAACCTATTGACGGCGTCTATGGCTACACCTTC
clone_size: -; d_call: -; j_call: TRBJ1-2; v_call: TRBV27; cdr3_aa: CASSDRPGEEGGYTF; cdr3_nt: TGTGCCAGCAGTGACCGGCCAGGGGAGGAGGGTGGCTACACCTTC
clone_size: -; d_call: TRBD1; j_call: TRBJ1-5; v_call: TRBV3-1; cdr3_aa: CASSQGQGLGNQPQHF; cdr3_nt: TGTGCCAGCAGCCAAGGACAGGGGCTTGGCAATCAGCCCCAGCATTTT
clone_size: -; d_call: -; j_call: TRBJ1-2; v_call: TRBV20-1; cdr3_aa: CSASRAGFYGYTF; cdr3_nt: TGCAGTGCTAGTCGGGCGGGGTTTTACGGCTACACCTTC
clone_size: once; d_call: -; j_call: TRBJ1-4; v_call: TRBV7-9; cdr3_aa: CASSLVGPPLEKLFF; cdr3_nt: TGTGCCAGCAGCTTAGTCGGACCGCCCCTAGAAAAACTGTTTTTT
clone_size: few; d_call: TRBD2; j_call: TRBJ2-4; v_call: TRBV7-2; cdr3_aa: CASSTPSGSKYF; cdr3_nt: TGTGCCAGCAGCACCCCTAGCGGGAGTAAGTACTTC
clone_size: -; d_call: -; j_call: TRBJ2-1; v_call: TRBV4-2; cdr3_aa: CASSPDLNEQFF; cdr3_nt: TGTGCCAGCAGCCCAGACTTAAATGAGCAGTTCTTC
clone_size: few; d_call: -; j_call: TRBJ1-2; v_call: TRBV10-3; cdr3_aa: CAISWTPRDYGYTF; cdr3_nt: TGTGCCATCTCTTGGACCCCTAGAGACTATGGCTACACCTTC
clone_size: -; d_call: TRBD1; j_call: TRBJ2-3; v_call: TRBV5-1; cdr3_aa: CASSPGQVSDTQYF; cdr3_nt: TGCGCCAGCAGCCCCGGACAGGTATCGGATACGCAGTATTTT
clone_size: once; d_call: TRBD2; j_call: TRBJ2-3; v_call: TRBV6-5; cdr3_aa: CAGTRGDLTDTQYF; cdr3_nt: TGTGCCGGCACACGGGGGGACCTCACAGATACGCAGTATTTT
clone_size: many; d_call: -; j_call: TRBJ1-2; v_call: TRBV12-3/TRBV12-4; cdr3_aa: CASSFGGYGYTF; cdr3_nt: TGTGCCAGCAGTTTTGGGGGCTATGGCTACACCTTC
clone_size: -; d_call: TRBD1; j_call: TRBJ2-7; v_call: TRBV4-1; cdr3_aa: CASSQVGTVGEQYF; cdr3_nt: TGCGCCAGCAGCCAAGTGGGGACAGTGGGCGAGCAGTACTTC
clone_size: few; d_call: -; j_call: TRBJ2-7; v_call: TRBV6-6; cdr3_aa: CASSGIVYEQYF; cdr3_nt: TGTGCCAGCTCGGGCATTGTCTACGAGCAGTACTTC
clone_size: -; d_call: TRBD1; j_call: TRBJ1-6; v_call: TRBV19; cdr3_aa: CASSIGPARQGMNSPLHF; cdr3_nt: TGTGCCAGTAGTATCGGCCCGGCACGACAGGGGATGAATTCACCCCTCCACTTT
clone_size: -; d_call: TRBD1; j_call: TRBJ2-7; v_call: TRBV30; cdr3_aa: CAWGGQVYEQYF; cdr3_nt: TGTGCCTGGGGGGGACAGGTCTACGAGCAGTACTTC
clone_size: -; d_call: -; j_call: TRBJ2-1; v_call: TRBV6-1; cdr3_aa: CASSEGMGRGNNEQFF; cdr3_nt: TGTGCCAGCAGTGAAGGAATGGGCCGGGGCAACAATGAGCAGTTCTTC
clone_size: many; d_call: -; j_call: TRBJ2-7; v_call: TRBV10-3; cdr3_aa: CAISGLGGTYEQYF; cdr3_nt: TGTGCCATCAGTGGCCTGGGAGGAACCTACGAGCAGTACTTC
clone_size: -; d_call: TRBD1; j_call: TRBJ1-5; v_call: TRBV5-6; cdr3_aa: CASSLGHRGAYSNQPQHF; cdr3_nt: TGTGCCAGCAGCTTGGGCCACAGGGGGGCCTATAGCAATCAGCCCCAGCATTTT